The 27 T cell receptor beta chains listed next were all sequenced from one sample in a study of OX40 agonist ivuxolimab in advanced cancers. Sequencing was performed with immunoSEQ multiplex PCR; in TCRdb, only in-frame clones are kept and a portion is missing. Of about 28,000 clones in the sample, roughly 79% are singletons; the top ten hold roughly 11%. This specimen was CD4+ or CD8+ T cells sorted from blood, taken in a trial of the OX40 agonist ivuxolimab. Every receptor here comes from an adult with an advanced solid tumor such as melanoma, head and neck, liver or kidney cancer.

Here the CDR3 reads CASSGRQGVDEQFF. DNA of the CDR3: TGTGCCAGCAGCGGACGACAGGGTGTCGATGAGCAGTTCTTC. This chain uses TRBV9 with TRBJ2-1; 7 positions agree with TRBD1. The CDR3 is 14 residues long. Germline CDR1 is SGDLS and CDR2 is YYNGEE. The V gene end was trimmed by 3 bases and the J gene end by 8 bases; junction bases not matched to a gene: 8.

The J gene is TRBJ1-2, the V gene TRBV6-9, with 9 bases identical to TRBD1. This CDR3 comprises 13 residues. Unmatched junction bases numbered 4, after V lost 6 bases and J lost 5 bases. CDR1 MNHGY and CDR2 SVAAGI come from the germline V gene. DNA for the CDR3: TGTGCCAGCAGCCCTGACAGGGGGTATGGCTACACCTTC. Translation gives CASSPDRGYGYTF.

The chain uses TRBV6-5 and TRBJ2-5; the match to TRBD2 covers 8 bases. The CDR3 has 13 amino acids. V lost 9 bases, J lost 3 bases, and 6 bases stayed unmatched. CDR1 and CDR2 from the germline V gene are MNHEY and SVGAGI. The CDR3 DNA reads as TGTGCCAGTAATGTAGCGGGGAAAGAGACCCAGTACTTC. Encoded protein: CASNVAGKETQYF.

This chain joins TRBV7-3 and TRBJ2-1; D not certain. In germline, CDR1 is SGHTA, CDR2 FQGTGA. The CDR3 extends over 13 amino acids. V lost 3 bases and J lost 10, with 13 bases in between. Here the CDR3 DNA reads TGTGCCAGCAGCTTGGATTGGGGAAAGGAGCAGTTCTTC. Its protein product is CASSLDWGKEQFF.

V usage is TRBV6-1 and J usage is TRBJ1-6; D might be TRBD1 (5 bases). CDR1 MNHNS and CDR2 SASEGT come from the germline V gene. The V end lost 8 bases, the J end lost 14 bases, and 19 bases lay between the germline ends. This CDR3 is 13 amino acids long. In nucleotides, the CDR3 is TGTGCCAGCCCGGGACCCCCGGGCTGGGCCCTCCACTTT. It translates to CASPGPPGWALHF.

This chain uses TRBV19 with TRBJ2-7; D is ambiguous. The V gene lost 3 bases and the J gene lost 5 bases, with 11 bases spanning the gap. The germline V gene encodes CDR1 LNHDA and CDR2 SQIVND (reference sequence). The CDR3 covers 13 residues. The CDR3 region is CASSIVPGNEQYF. Written as DNA, the CDR3 is TGTGCCAGTAGTATCGTCCCGGGCAACGAGCAGTACTTC.

The sample holds one count of this clone. CDR3: CASSRVGASGANVLTF. The CDR3 bases are TGTGCCAGTAGCCGAGTCGGTGCGTCTGGGGCCAACGTCCTGACTTTC. V and J are TRBV19 and TRBJ2-6, with D unclear. In germline, CDR1 is LNHDA, CDR2 SQIVND (reference sequence). Trimming left V 6 bases short and J 1 base short, with 13 bases between. The CDR3 spans 16 residues.

This clone appeared a few times. V and J are TRBV7-9 and TRBJ2-7, with D perhaps matching TRBD1 or TRBD2 (5 bases each). Trimming removed 10 bases at V and 5 bases at J, with 12 bases between. Germline V gene lookup returns CDR1 SEHNR and CDR2 FQNEAQ (reference sequence). This CDR3 spans 11 amino acids. The CDR3 loop reads CATPRGNEQYF. Written as DNA, the CDR3 is TGTGCCACGCCGAGGGGCAACGAGCAGTACTTC.

The chain joins TRBV28 to TRBJ2-3; D unresolved. This CDR3 region has 15 residues. CDR1 and CDR2 (germline): MDHEN, SYDVKM. V was pared by 6 bases and J by 2 bases, with 15 bases between. CDR3: CASSPTSPPTDTQYF. Written as DNA, the CDR3 is TGTGCCAGCAGCCCCACATCGCCTCCCACAGATACGCAGTATTTT.

The V and J genes are TRBV6-5 and TRBJ1-2; D gene uncertain. CDR1 is MNHEY, CDR2 SVGAGI, per germline. This CDR3 is 15 amino acids long. V was clipped by 2 bases and J by 4 bases, with 14 bases between them. The CDR3 protein is CASSYDPGSLYGYTF. The CDR3 DNA is TGTGCCAGCAGTTACGACCCAGGCTCCCTCTATGGCTACACCTTC.

The chain couples TRBV7-9 to TRBJ2-7; TRBD1 matches at 10 bases. CDR3 length: 15 residues. Trimming at V came to 7 bases and at J to 1 base, leaving 7 bases not matched to a gene. The germline gives CDR1 SEHNR, CDR2 FQNEAQ (reference sequence). Written as DNA, the CDR3 is TGTGCCAGCACCCCCGGGACAGGGGTTTCCTACGAGCAGTACTTC. Translation gives CASTPGTGVSYEQYF.

The rearrangement joins TRBV27 to TRBJ1-5, with D perhaps TRBD1 (6 bases). The V gene lost 3 bases and the J gene lost 3 bases, with 9 bases spanning the gap. CDR3 length: 14 residues. Per the germline V gene, CDR1 is MNHEY and CDR2 is SMNVEV (reference sequence). The CDR3 DNA reads TGTGCCAGCAGTTTGGGGGGCCCCAATCAGCCCCAGCATTTT. Amino acid sequence: CASSLGGPNQPQHF.

The chain has TRBV11-2 and TRBJ1-5, with D possibly being TRBD1 (6 bases). Trimming cost V 1 base and J 2 bases, with 12 bases left between them. The germline V gene encodes CDR1 SGHAT and CDR2 FQNNGV. The CDR3 consists of 16 residues. For the CDR3, the DNA is TGTGCCAGCAGCTTAGCTGGGGGGGGCGGCAATCAGCCCCAGCATTTT. Its protein is CASSLAGGGGNQPQHF.

The rearrangement uses TRBV7-9 and TRBJ1-6, with 7 bases that match TRBD1. CDR1 SEHNR and CDR2 FQNEAQ come from the germline V gene (reference sequence). V was clipped by 1 base and J by 0 bases; unmatched bases: 9. This CDR3 comprises 19 residues. CDR3 residues: CASSLEKTGPSSYNSPLHF. The CDR3 DNA follows: TGTGCCAGCAGCTTAGAGAAGACAGGGCCTAGCTCCTATAATTCACCCCTCCACTTT. Full variable domain (remainder filled in from reference TRBV7-9 and TRBJ1-6): DTGVSQNPRHKITKRGQNVTFRCDPISEHNRLYWYRQTLGQGPEFLTYFQNEAQLEKSRLLSDRFSAERPKGSFSTLEIQRTEQGDSAMYLCASSLEKTGPSSYNSPLHFGNGTRLTVT.

The chain is built from TRBV5-4 and TRBJ2-1; tentative D call: TRBD2 (6 bases). The germline V gene has CDR1 SGHNT and CDR2 YYREEE (reference sequence). V lost 1 base to trimming and J lost 4 bases, with 9 bases between them. This CDR3 comprises 14 residues. CDR3 bases: TGTGCCAGCAGCTTGCTCGGGGGATACAATGAGCAGTTCTTC. Translating it yields CASSLLGGYNEQFF.

This sequence joins TRBV4-3 and TRBJ2-3; 9 bases fit TRBD1. With V trimmed by 0 bases and J by 6 bases, 4 bases remained unmatched. Germline CDR1 reads LGHNA; CDR2 reads YSLEER. The CDR3 spans 15 residues. The CDR3 coding sequence is TGCGCCAGCAGCCAAGATACAGGGGGCATTGATACGCAGTATTTT. Its protein is CASSQDTGGIDTQYF.

The V call is TRBV18, the J call TRBJ2-7, with a weak D call TRBD2 (6 bases). This CDR3 comprises 14 residues. The V and J ends lost 2 bases and 3 bases respectively, with 11 bases between them. CDR1 and CDR2 from the germline V gene are KGHSH and LQKENI. CDR3 residues: CASSPAGYGYEQYF. The CDR3 bases are TGTGCCAGCTCACCAGCGGGATATGGCTACGAGCAGTACTTC.

This chain uses TRBV5-4 with TRBJ2-2, with 9 bases lining up with TRBD1. Germline CDR1 and CDR2: SGHNT and YYREEE (reference sequence). Trimming cost V 3 bases and J 7 bases; bases outside gene matches: 13. CDR3 length: 17 amino acids. As DNA, the CDR3 is TGTGCCAGCAGCTCGCCGGGACAGGGTCTTTGGGGCGGGGAGCTGTTTTTT. The encoded protein is CASSSPGQGLWGGELFF.

V is TRBV27 and J is TRBJ2-1; D is uncertain. This CDR3 is built from 13 residues. V gave up 8 bases and J gave up 7 bases, with 15 bases separating them. Germline assignment: CDR1 MNHEY and CDR2 SMNVEV (reference sequence). DNA of the CDR3: TGTGCCAGCTCGCGATCCTCCCGAAATGAGCAGTTCTTC. This encodes CASSRSSRNEQFF.

The chain has TRBV6-4 and TRBJ1-3; D remains ambiguous. CDR3 length equals 15 residues. Germline lookup yields CDR1 MRHNA and CDR2 SNTAGT. Trimming removed 5 bases from V and 0 bases from J, with 11 bases in between. The chain's CDR3 is CASSPDSGSGNTIYF. The DNA for the CDR3 is TGTGCCAGCAGTCCGGACTCCGGCTCTGGAAACACCATATATTTT.

This clone appeared a single time. The chain links TRBV7-9 to TRBJ1-4, with a weak D call TRBD1 (5 bases). The germline V gene encodes CDR1 SEHNR and CDR2 FQNEAQ (reference sequence). The CDR3 sequence is 14 residues long. The V end was cut by 6 bases, the J end by 6 bases, with 14 bases between. Here the CDR3 reads CASSPTVSDEKLFF. In DNA form, the CDR3 reads TGTGCCAGCAGTCCGACAGTTTCTGATGAAAAACTGTTTTTT.

The chain is built from TRBV30 and TRBJ1-2; 9 bases are a match to TRBD1. V trimming: 4 bases; J trimming: 8 bases; junction bases outside the gene matches: 5. CDR3 length: 12 residues. In germline, CDR1 is GTSNPN, CDR2 SVGIG (reference sequence). DNA for the CDR3: TGTGCCTGGACCTACAGGGGGCAAGGCTACACCTTC. Translated, it gives CAWTYRGQGYTF.

The chain couples TRBV9 to TRBJ1-2; 7 nucleotides align to TRBD1. The CDR3 is 14 residues long. V gave up 3 bases and J gave up 6 bases; unmatched junction bases: 8. The germline gives CDR1 SGDLS, CDR2 YYNGEE. The CDR3 nucleotides read TGTGCCAGCAGCGCGACAGGGTTGGCAGATGGCTACACCTTC. Translating gives CASSATGLADGYTF. The full variable domain, completed using reference TRBV9 and TRBJ1-2, is DSGVTQTPKHLITATGQRVTLRCSPRSGDLSVYWYQQSLDQGLQFLIQYYNGEERAKGNILERFSAQQFPDLHSELNLSSLELGDSALYFCASSATGLADGYTFGSGTRLTVV.

The chain combines TRBV9 with TRBJ1-6; D unresolved. Germline V gene sequence: CDR1 SGDLS, CDR2 YYNGEE. This CDR3 contains 14 residues. V lost 0 bases, J lost 9 bases, and 10 bases lay in between. CDR3 in DNA: TGTGCCAGCAGCGTAGGCGGGATCCTTTCACCCCTCCACTTT. This sequence encodes CASSVGGILSPLHF.

This clone was detected only a few times. V gene TRBV7-9 combines with J gene TRBJ1-2; the match to TRBD1 covers 9 bases. Germline-derived CDR1 and CDR2 are SEHNR and FQNEAQ (reference sequence). The CDR3 contains 15 residues. After removal of 5 bases from V and 8 bases from J, the junction contained 12 bases not matched to a gene. The CDR3: CASSRDRVDRGGYTF. CDR3 coding DNA: TGTGCCAGCAGCCGCGACCGTGTGGACAGGGGCGGCTACACCTTC.

This rearrangement joins TRBV19 to TRBJ2-1, with D unclear. Germline CDR1 LNHDA, CDR2 SQIVND (reference sequence). V gave up 3 bases and J gave up 7 bases, with 4 bases separating them. The CDR3 has 11 amino acids. CDR3: CASSMSNEQFF. The DNA for the CDR3 is TGTGCCAGTAGTATGAGTAATGAGCAGTTCTTC.

The rearrangement links TRBV4-2 to TRBJ2-7, with a possible D match to TRBD2 (5 bases). The CDR3 runs to 12 residues. Germline lookup yields CDR1 LGHNA and CDR2 YNFKEQ. The ends were cut back, 4 bases at V and 6 bases at J, with 10 bases in the middle. The CDR3 sequence: CASSPISGEQYF. CDR3 DNA: TGTGCCAGCAGCCCCATCAGCGGCGAGCAGTACTTC.